The source of this T cell receptor (beta chain) is a study of cytomegalovirus exposure and HLA in healthy donors. Study-level information: An earlier analysis found around 100 million unique TCR beta sequences from around 180 million T cells. Study-level results: Rarity characterized most TCR sequences, yet some public TCRs appeared in many donors. The only immune exposure information that was available was CMV serostatus. Some V segments (TRBV6-2 and TRBV6-3 among them) were excluded as indistinguishable.

Comment on this clone: The antigen remains undetermined.

PCR employed 60 Vbeta and 13 Jbeta primers. The table came from immunoSEQ multiplex PCR; TCRdb's copy has only in-frame clones and leaves some out. The sample data list under 45,000 clones. V was trimmed by 2 bases and J by 3 bases, leaving 18 bases between them. The CDR3 consists of 16 residues. Per the germline V gene, CDR1 is SGHRS and CDR2 is YFSETQ. The TCR was taken from a male donor in good health and CMV-seronegative. The gene calls are TRBV5-1 and TRBJ2-7; tentative D call: TRBD1 (5 bases). Sequenced input: PBMCs. The CDR3 loop reads CASSFGIYSDNYEQYF. The DNA for the CDR3 is TGCGCCAGCAGCTTCGGTATTTATTCGGACAACTACGAGCAGTACTTC.